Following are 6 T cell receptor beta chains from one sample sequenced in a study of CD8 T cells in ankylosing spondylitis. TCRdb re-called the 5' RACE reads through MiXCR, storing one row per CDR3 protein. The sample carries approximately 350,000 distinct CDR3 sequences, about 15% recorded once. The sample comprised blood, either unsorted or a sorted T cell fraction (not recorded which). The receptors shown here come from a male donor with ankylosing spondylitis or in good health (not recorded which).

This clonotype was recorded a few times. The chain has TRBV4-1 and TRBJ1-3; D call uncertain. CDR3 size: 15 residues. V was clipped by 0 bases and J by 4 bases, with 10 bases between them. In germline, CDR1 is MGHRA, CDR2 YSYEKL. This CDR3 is CASSQDWGVGNTIYF. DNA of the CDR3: TGCGCCAGCAGCCAAGATTGGGGAGTAGGAAACACCATATATTTT.

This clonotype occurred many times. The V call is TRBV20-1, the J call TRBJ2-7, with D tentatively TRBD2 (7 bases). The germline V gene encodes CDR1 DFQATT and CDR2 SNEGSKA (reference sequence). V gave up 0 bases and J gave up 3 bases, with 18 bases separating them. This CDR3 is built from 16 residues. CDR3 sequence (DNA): TGCAGTGCTAGAGATGGGGGGGCTAGCCAAGTCTACGAGCAGTACTTC. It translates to CSARDGGASQVYEQYF.

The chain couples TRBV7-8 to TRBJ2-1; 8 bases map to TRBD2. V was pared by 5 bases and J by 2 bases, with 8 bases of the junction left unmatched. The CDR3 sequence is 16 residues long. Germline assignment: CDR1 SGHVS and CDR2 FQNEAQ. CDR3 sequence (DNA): TGTGCCAGCAGCCGGGGGAGCGGGAGCACCTACAATGAGCAGTTCTTC. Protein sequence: CASSRGSGSTYNEQFF.

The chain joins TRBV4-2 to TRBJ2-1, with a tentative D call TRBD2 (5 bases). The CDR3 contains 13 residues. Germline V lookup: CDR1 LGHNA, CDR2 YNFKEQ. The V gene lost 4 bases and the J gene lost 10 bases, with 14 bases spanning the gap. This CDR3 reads CASSLDLGEEQFF. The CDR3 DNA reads TGTGCCAGCAGCCTAGACCTGGGAGAGGAGCAGTTCTTC.

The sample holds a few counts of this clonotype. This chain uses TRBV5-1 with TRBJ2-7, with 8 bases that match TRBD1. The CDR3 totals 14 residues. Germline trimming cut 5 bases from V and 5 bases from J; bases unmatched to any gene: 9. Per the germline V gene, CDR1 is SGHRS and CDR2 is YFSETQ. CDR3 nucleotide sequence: TGCGCCAGCAGTTGGGACAGGAGAACGAACGAGCAGTACTTC. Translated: CASSWDRRTNEQYF. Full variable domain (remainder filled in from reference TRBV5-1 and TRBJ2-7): KAGVTQTPRYLIKTRGQQVTLSCSPISGHRSVSWYQQTPGQGLQFLFEYFSETQRNKGNFPGRFSGRQFSNSRSEMNVSTLELGDSALYLCASSWDRRTNEQYFGPGTRLTVT.

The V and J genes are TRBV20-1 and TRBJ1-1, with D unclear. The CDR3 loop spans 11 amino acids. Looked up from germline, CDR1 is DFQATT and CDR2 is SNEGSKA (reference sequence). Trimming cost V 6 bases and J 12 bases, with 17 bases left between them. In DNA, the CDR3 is TGCAGTGCCCCCGACCGGTTGCAGACTTTCTTT. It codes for CSAPDRLQTFF.